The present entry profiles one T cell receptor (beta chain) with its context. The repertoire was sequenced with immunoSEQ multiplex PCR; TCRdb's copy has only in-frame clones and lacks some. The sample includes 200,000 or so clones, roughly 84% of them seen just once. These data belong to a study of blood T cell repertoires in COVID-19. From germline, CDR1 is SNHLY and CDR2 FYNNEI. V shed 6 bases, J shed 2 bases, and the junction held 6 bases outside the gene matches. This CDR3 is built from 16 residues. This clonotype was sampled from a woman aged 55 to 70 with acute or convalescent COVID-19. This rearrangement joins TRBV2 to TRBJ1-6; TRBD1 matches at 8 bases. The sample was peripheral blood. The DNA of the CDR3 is TGTGCCAGCAGCGTGACAGGGGTCACCTATAATTCACCCCTCCACTTT. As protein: CASSVTGVTYNSPLHF.